The next 6 T cell receptor beta chains were all read from a single sample in a study of T cell clonality in common variable immunodeficiency. Sequencing used immunoSEQ multiplex PCR; TCRdb keeps in-frame clones, though not all of them. The specimen has around 40,000 clones, none found just once. What was sequenced was peripheral blood mononuclear cells. Receptor source: a person aged 18 to 75 in good health.

This clone was observed at least ten times. The read gets to within 3 residues of the CDR3 end, and the germline J gene fills in the rest. The chain joins TRBV6-2 or TRBV6-3 to TRBJ2-7, with a possible D match to TRBD1 (7 bases). CDR1 is MNHEY and CDR2 is SVGEGT in the germline V gene. The CDR3 is made up of 16 amino acids. V lost 0 bases, J lost 1 base, and 13 bases lay in between. The CDR3 sequence is CASSYSPAGQSYEQYF. CDR3 DNA, as far as it was read: TGTGCCAGCAGTTACTCCCCGGCGGGACAGTCCTACGAG.

This clone has a count of ten or more. The CDR3 extends 3 residues past the end of the read, so its final part is completed from the germline J gene. This chain joins TRBV20-1 and TRBJ1-2; 7 bases line up with TRBD1. The CDR3 is 14 amino acids. Per germline, CDR1 DFQATT and CDR2 SNEGSKA (reference sequence). CDR3 loop: CSARDREGASGYTF. The sequenced CDR3 bases are TGCAGTGCTAGAGATCGGGAGGGGGCAAGCGGC.

This clone was detected ten times or more. Read data end 3 residues before the CDR3 end; the end is taken from the germline J gene. The J gene is TRBJ2-1, the V gene TRBV7-9, with TRBD2 identical over 13 bases. CDR3 length: 15 amino acids. Per the germline V gene, CDR1 is SEHNR and CDR2 is FQNEAQ (reference sequence). The J segment lost 8 bases and the V segment lost 3 bases, leaving 4 bases of the junction unmatched. The DNA read from the CDR3 is TGTGCCAGCAGCTTGGGACTAGCGGGACGGGATGAG. This gives the protein CASSLGLAGRDE. The full CDR3 is CASSLGLAGRDEQFF. The full variable domain, rest sourced from reference TRBV7-9 and TRBJ2-1, is DTGVSQNPRHKITKRGQNVTFRCDPISEHNRLYWYRQTLGQGPEFLTYFQNEAQLEKSRLLSDRFSAERPKGSFSTLEIQRTEQGDSAMYLCASSLGLAGRDEQFFGPGTRLTVL.

This clone was counted many times. The CDR3 bases that were read are TGTGCCAGCAGCCGAGGTGGGACAGGGACCTACGAG. Encoded protein: CASSRGGTGTYE. The whole CDR3 reads CASSRGGTGTYEQYF. The chain carries TRBV16 and TRBJ2-7; 9 nucleotides match TRBD1. The read gets to within 3 residues of the CDR3 end, and the germline J gene fills in the rest. The CDR3 contains 15 residues. Germline V gene sequence: CDR1 KGHSY, CDR2 FQNENV. V was pared by 4 bases and J by 2 bases, with 6 bases of the junction left unmatched.

This clone was detected many times. Read data end 3 residues before the CDR3 end; the end is taken from the germline J gene. The rearrangement uses TRBV6-1 and TRBJ2-2, with D possibly TRBD1 on 5 matching bases. The CDR3 is 16 amino acids. Per the germline V gene, CDR1 is MNHNS and CDR2 is SASEGT. The V gene lost 4 bases and the J gene lost 5 bases, with 17 bases spanning the gap. The CDR3 spells CASSGIAQGSTGELFF. CDR3 DNA (partial): TGTGCCAGCAGTGGGATCGCGCAGGGAAGTACCGGGGAG.

This clone was seen many times. The CDR3 end lies 3 residues beyond the end of the read and is filled in from the germline J gene. The chain is built from TRBV10-3 and TRBJ2-1, with 12 bases lining up with TRBD2. V shed 6 bases, J shed 4 bases, and the junction held 4 bases outside the gene matches. Per germline, CDR1 ENHRY and CDR2 SYGVKD. This CDR3 region has 15 residues. CDR3 protein: CAIRGTSGRYNEQFF. The sequenced part of the CDR3 DNA is TGTGCCATCAGGGGGACTAGCGGGCGATACAATGAG.